This TCR beta chain was sequenced for a study of cytomegalovirus exposure and HLA in healthy donors (dated 2017 in TCRdb). The study in broad terms: In an earlier analysis of 550 to 750 of the donors, around 300 Gb of sequence data and 117 million unique TCR beta sequences from roughly 190 million T cells were reported. Approximately 300 gigabases of sequencing data and around 80 million unique TCR sequences made up an early release that covered 640 HLA-typed donors. Of the 300 to 450 genotyped donors, less than 85% were placed in the genetic ancestry cluster associated with self-reported Caucasian donors. The study aimed to test whether cataloging public T cell receptors could reveal signatures of past pathogen exposure. The study profiled the T cell repertoires of 550 to 700 subjects by immunosequencing and related them to cytomegalovirus serostatus. A separate validation cohort of roughly 110 different subjects was used in addition to the approximately 670-subject first cohort. To predict cytomegalovirus infection status, the study combined high-throughput TCR immunosequencing, statistical association of individual TCRs with disease status, and machine learning. A later analysis re-examined previously published TCR beta repertoires from about 700 donors and added high-resolution HLA genotyping to investigate patterns of TCR occurrence. In the later analysis, no new phenotypic data were used to find candidate immune exposures; instead, reliance was placed on TCR beta sequences and their occurrence across donors. In an earlier analysis of 500 to 650 of the donors, high-throughput TCR beta sequencing was used to judge whether each TCR beta V gene segment behaved as functional or pseudogenic. Donor age, sex, ethnicity and CMV serostatus were collected together with the repertoire data. A later genetic analysis took genome-wide SNP genotypes for about 55% of the roughly 670 donors and used that subset as a discovery cohort. All discovery cohort repertoires had been generated using a single sequencing platform. Class I and class II HLA loci were covered by the typing at four-digit resolution. Typing coverage varied by locus: about 620-630 donors for A, B, C, DRB1 and DQB1; approximately 560 for DQA1; over 600 for DPA1; fewer than 480 for DPB1. Four or five DR-DQ haplotypes were handled as single units for association and clustering, since linkage in the cohort was strong. Among almost 400 genotyped donors of the cohort, an average of 235,054 unique TCR beta nucleotide sequences were sequenced per donor, 15% to 20% of them non-productive.

In regard to this clone: What antigen it recognizes has not been identified.

Libraries came from the immunoSEQ multiplex PCR assay. The multiplex PCR relied on a mix of 60 forward primers for TCR Vbeta segments and 13 reverse primers for TCR Jbeta segments. Amplification of the CDR3 region of rearranged TCR beta genes was performed with a multiplex PCR assay on genomic DNA. The amplified TCR beta libraries were sequenced on the Illumina HiSeq System as 87-base-pair reads. The authors' pipeline ran thus. A later analysis counted approximately 74 million unique TCR beta chains across the approximately 700 repertoires, and roughly 10 million of these chains were shared by at least two donors. To remove PCR and sequencing errors, raw reads were error-corrected and collapsed into unique sequences using a nearest-neighbor algorithm that merged closely related sequences. Alignment of CDR3 sequences to IMGT reference sequences was used to assign V, D and J gene segments. For a sequence to be retained, a match of at least six nucleotides to both a V gene segment and a J gene segment was required. Rearrangements were classified as productive when the CDR3 lacked stop codons and remained in frame with V and J, and all other rearrangements were classified as non-productive. CDR3 was defined according to IMGT convention as the region running from the second conserved V-encoded cysteine to the conserved J-encoded phenylalanine. Sequences without an unambiguous match to a single V gene segment were excluded from the earlier analysis of over 500 of the donors. An earlier analysis of 587 of the donors classified V segments as functional when productive rearrangements were above 56.7% and as segregating when the standard deviation between donors was above 5%. A statistical classification framework was built to diagnose cytomegalovirus status from the catalog of TCR beta chain sequences. V and J gene assignment, in a later analysis, came from comparing TCR nucleotide sequences with IMGT/GENE-DB human TR gene sequences. Using the TCRdist pipeline, a later analysis assigned CDR3 sequences along with most-parsimonious VDJ recombination scenarios. A later analysis defined each TCR beta chain by its CDR3 amino acid sequence plus V-gene family, and excluded reads lacking a unique V-gene family. As a way to deal with suspected cross-contamination and a sequencing artifact, a later analysis dropped hundreds of nucleotide sequences that were highly shared and had low generation probability. A later analysis calculated a clonal expansion index for each public chain from normalized within-repertoire ranks of inferred template counts. In a later analysis, generation probabilities were computed with a VDJ recombination model fitted to out-of-frame rearrangements, and the resulting probabilities were checked against IGoR. A later analysis scored TCR-TCR, TCR-HLA and TCR-CMV co-occurrence with hypergeometric tests, applying a repertoire-size bias correction to TCR pairs. In a later analysis, false discovery rates were estimated by permuting HLA or CMV assignments 20 times. In a later analysis, co-occurring TCRs were grouped with DBSCAN, and TCRdist sequence similarity was added when clustering was performed within HLA-allele-positive subsets. Co-occurrence clustering excluded repertoires with fewer than 30,000 or more than 120,000 public chains, plus five with anomalous nucleotide sharing. The clones in this table, taken by TCRdb from immuneACCESS, are in-frame only. Not every clone is retained; where verified, under half of the shortfall comes from an unresolved V gene, and the cause of the rest is unknown. V, J and clone size reflect that table, while D and trimming were determined from the DNA. The table held for this sample gives some 75,000 clones. The ten largest clones capture 4.5% to 6% of the sample.

The germline V gene (reference sequence) supplies CDR1 LNHDA and CDR2 SQIVND. From its cysteine to its phenylalanine, the CDR3 spans 14 amino acids. The entry retains the CDR3 DNA only, 42 bases that are in frame from base 1. Trimming at the junction amounts to 4 bases on V and 0 bases on J, and the germline ends lie 9 bases apart. The cohort was made up of approximately 670 healthy bone marrow donors. At the time of sampling, every cohort member was nominally healthy, though immune exposures that went unrecorded were likely present. The donor was CMV seronegative and was included in the group of hundreds of seronegative cohort members. Each donor provided a peripheral blood sample, and peripheral blood mononuclear cells were used for TCR beta sequencing. Genomic DNA was extracted from the blood cell samples with the Qiagen DNeasy Blood Extraction Kit. Beyond this particular receptor, the publication reports: Most TCR sequences were seen in very few donors, while some public TCRs were found in many individuals. A later analysis found that most CMV-associated TCR beta chains appeared HLA-restricted, with HLA associations seemingly driven largely by CMV exposure. In an earlier analysis of about 540 of the donors, most TCR beta V segments were observed in productive rearrangements about 87% or about 30% of the time, broadly matching IMGT annotations. Sequencing depth was assumed to be roughly uniform across donors in the presence/absence analyses, though that assumption may not hold. This cohort had only TCR beta chains sequenced, and the lack of alpha or paired-chain data limited which features could be detected. The only immune exposure information available for the cohort was CMV serostatus. Because the 87-base-pair reads could not distinguish some IMGT-functional V segments, including TRBV6-2 and TRBV6-3, those segments were excluded. A cluster of highly shared sequence variants was judged likely to represent a technical artifact of the sequencing pipeline. A later analysis found that HLA-associated TCR beta chains were more clonally expanded and had lower generation probabilities than equally common non-associated chains. Linkage disequilibrium might explain the correlated functional status among segregating V segments, but an unknown experimental factor could not be excluded. Specific HLA alleles were associated with 18,000 or so TCR beta sequences at a false discovery rate of 0.05 in a later analysis. A total of fewer than 200 TCR beta chains were listed by the study as associated with cytomegalovirus. Strong co-occurrence of HLA alleles, especially DR and DQ, made assigning TCR associations to individual alleles difficult. It was suggested by the authors that the approach could potentially be generalized to other disease states and immunological phenotypes. In a later analysis, TCR association rates were found to vary across HLA loci, with the most associated TCRs seen for DRB1 alleles and the fewest for HLA-C alleles. Compared with the roughly 600-donor mean, donors in an Asian-associated ancestry cluster had fewer N-insertions in productive TCRs, according to a later genetic analysis. Approximately 18 rarely observed V segments, including chromosome 9 orphons, were excluded from the earlier analysis of approximately 600 of the donors because counts were too low. A further reported finding was that TCR beta sequences accurately predicted the HLA-A and HLA-B alleles for most subjects in the first cohort. A later genetic analysis associated a missense DCLRE1C variant with V-gene and J-gene trimming of TCR beta chains, and an independent cohort replicated the association. The classifier was reported to diagnose cytomegalovirus status with high specificity and sensitivity in both the original cohort and the validation cohort. In vitro tests confirmed that three of the cytomegalovirus-associated TCR beta chains recognize cytomegalovirus antigens. HLA typing was unavailable for some donors at each locus, so association tests used only the typed subset. A later analysis reported that several top co-occurrence clusters appeared linked to parvovirus B19, influenza, CMV and Epstein-Barr virus.

Sequenced material: PBMCs. This sequence originates from a man aged 40-49 years in good health and CMV-seronegative. The rearrangement combines TRBV19 with TRBJ1-1, and TRBD1 may be the D gene, going by 6 matching bases. The CDR3 sequence is CASSKQGMNTEAFF. The sequence in DNA is TGTGCCAGTAGTAAACAGGGTATGAACACTGAAGCTTTCTTT.